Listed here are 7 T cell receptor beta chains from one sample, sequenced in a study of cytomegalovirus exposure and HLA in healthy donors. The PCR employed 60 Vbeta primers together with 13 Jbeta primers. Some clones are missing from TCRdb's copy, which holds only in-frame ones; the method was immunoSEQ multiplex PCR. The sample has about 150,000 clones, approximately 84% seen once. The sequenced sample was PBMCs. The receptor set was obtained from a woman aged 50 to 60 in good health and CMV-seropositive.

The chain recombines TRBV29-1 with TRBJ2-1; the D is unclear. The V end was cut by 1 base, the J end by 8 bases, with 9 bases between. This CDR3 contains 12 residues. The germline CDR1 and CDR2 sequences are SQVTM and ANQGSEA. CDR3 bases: TGCAGCGTTGAAGTAACTCCCGATGAGCAGTTCTTC. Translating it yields CSVEVTPDEQFF.

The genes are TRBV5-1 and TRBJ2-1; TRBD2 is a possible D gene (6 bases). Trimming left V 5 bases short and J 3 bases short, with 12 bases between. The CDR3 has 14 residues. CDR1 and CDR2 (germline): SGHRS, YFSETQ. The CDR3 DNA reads TGCGCCAGCAGGACCGACGGGGGCTACAATGAGCAGTTCTTC. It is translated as CASRTDGGYNEQFF.

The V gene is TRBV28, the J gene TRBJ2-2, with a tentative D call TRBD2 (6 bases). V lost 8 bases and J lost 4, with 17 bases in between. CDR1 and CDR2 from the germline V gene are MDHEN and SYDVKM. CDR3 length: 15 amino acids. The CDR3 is CASQRAPGSTGELFF. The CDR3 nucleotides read TGTGCCAGCCAGAGAGCCCCCGGGAGCACCGGGGAGCTGTTTTTT.

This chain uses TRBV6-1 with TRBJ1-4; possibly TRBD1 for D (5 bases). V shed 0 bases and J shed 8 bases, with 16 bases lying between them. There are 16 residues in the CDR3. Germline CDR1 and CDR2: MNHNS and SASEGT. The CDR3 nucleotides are TGTGCCAGCAGTGAAGCGAGGTGGGGCCAGGGCGAAAAACTGTTTTTT. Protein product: CASSEARWGQGEKLFF.

CDR3 nucleotides: TGTGCCAGCAGTTTCGGCGGGGGTGGTCAGCCCCAGCATTTT. Protein product: CASSFGGGGQPQHF. V is TRBV28 and J is TRBJ1-5; a possible D gene is TRBD1 (5 bases). This CDR3 region has 14 residues. Germline V gives CDR1 MDHEN, CDR2 SYDVKM. Trimming pared 3 bases from V and 6 bases from J, leaving 12 bases between. The entire variable domain, with the rest obtained from reference TRBV28 and TRBJ1-5, is as follows: DVKVTQSSRYLVKRTGEKVFLECVQDMDHENMFWYRQDPGLGLRLIYFSYDVKMKEKGDIPEGYSVSREKKERFSLILESASTNQTSMYLCASSFGGGGQPQHFGDGTRLSIL.

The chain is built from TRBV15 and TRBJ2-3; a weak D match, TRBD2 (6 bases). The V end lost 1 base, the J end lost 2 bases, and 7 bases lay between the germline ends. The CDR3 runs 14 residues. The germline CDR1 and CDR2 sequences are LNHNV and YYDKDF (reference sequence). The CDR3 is CATSRGRATDTQYF. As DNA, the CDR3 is TGTGCCACCAGCAGAGGGAGGGCCACAGATACGCAGTATTTT.

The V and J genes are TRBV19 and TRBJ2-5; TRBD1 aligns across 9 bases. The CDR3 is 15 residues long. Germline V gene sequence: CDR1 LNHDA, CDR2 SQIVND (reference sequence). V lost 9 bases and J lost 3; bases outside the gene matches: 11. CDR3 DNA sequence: TGTGCCAGCCTTGCTCCGGGACAGGGTAAAGAGACCCAGTACTTC. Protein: CASLAPGQGKETQYF.